The present entry profiles one T cell receptor beta chain with its context. As yet, its antigen is unknown. V dropped 3 bases and J dropped 0 bases, with 15 bases sitting between them. This CDR3 has 17 amino acids. Germline CDR1 reads MRHNA; CDR2 reads SNTAGT. The sample is drawn from a study of cytomegalovirus exposure and HLA in healthy donors. Study-wide results and caveats: Whilst most TCR sequences proved rare, a subset of public TCRs occurred across many donors. First-cohort TCR clusters tended to co-occur in the approximately 110 validation repertoires, a later analysis found. Reported results showed that the classifier diagnosed cytomegalovirus status with high specificity and sensitivity. The authors listed 150 to 200 TCR beta chains as cytomegalovirus-associated.

Clones were read by immunoSEQ multiplex PCR, and TCRdb kept only the in-frame ones, dropping some. This repertoire shows around 150,000 clones, just under 85% found once; its top ten account for approximately 30%. The sequencing sample was made of PBMCs. The TCR was taken from a man aged 30 to 45 in good health and CMV-seropositive. The V gene is TRBV6-4, the J gene TRBJ2-1, with D possibly TRBD1 on 6 matching bases. The CDR3 nucleotides read TGTGCCAGCAGTGAGATAGGGGGAGAGGTCTCCTACAATGAGCAGTTCTTC. As protein: CASSEIGGEVSYNEQFF.